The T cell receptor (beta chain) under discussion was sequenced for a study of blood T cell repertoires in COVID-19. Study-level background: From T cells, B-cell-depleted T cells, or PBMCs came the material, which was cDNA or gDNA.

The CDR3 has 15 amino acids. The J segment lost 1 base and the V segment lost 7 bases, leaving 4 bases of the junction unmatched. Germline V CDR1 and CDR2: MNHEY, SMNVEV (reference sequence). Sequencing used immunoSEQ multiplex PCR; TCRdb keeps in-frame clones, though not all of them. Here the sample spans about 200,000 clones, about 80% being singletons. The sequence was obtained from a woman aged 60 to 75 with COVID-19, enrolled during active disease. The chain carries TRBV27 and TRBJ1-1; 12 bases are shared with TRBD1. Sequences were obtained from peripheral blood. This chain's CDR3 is CASIGTGGGNTEAFF. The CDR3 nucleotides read TGTGCCAGCATCGGGACAGGGGGCGGGAACACTGAAGCTTTCTTT.